These 17 T cell receptor beta chains share one sample of origin, sequenced in a study of blood T cell repertoires in COVID-19. Repertoires were generated with immunoSEQ multiplex PCR, while TCRdb's copy carries only in-frame clones and drops some. Among 150,000 to 200,000 clones listed, approximately 90% were seen once. Sample: peripheral blood. These receptors came from a man between 65 and 85 years old with active or convalescent COVID-19.

The chain is built from TRBV5-6 and TRBJ1-1, with D perhaps TRBD1 (6 bases). CDR3 length: 18 amino acids. Germline V gene sequence: CDR1 SGHDT, CDR2 YYEEEE. V lost 5 bases to trimming and J lost 3 bases, with 26 bases between them. CDR3 loop: CASSSLTGTDSRDTEAFF. The CDR3 coding sequence is TGTGCCAGCAGTTCATTAACAGGGACCGACTCGCGGGACACTGAAGCTTTCTTT.

The genes are TRBV9 and TRBJ2-1; 8 bases are shared with TRBD1. Per the germline V gene, CDR1 is SGDLS and CDR2 is YYNGEE. With V trimmed by 4 bases and J by 2 bases, 5 bases remained unmatched. This CDR3 comprises 15 residues. DNA for the CDR3: TGTGCCAGCAGCTTACACAGGGGGACCTACAATGAGCAGTTCTTC. Protein product: CASSLHRGTYNEQFF.

V gene TRBV9 combines with J gene TRBJ1-1, with TRBD1 matching over 7 bases. CDR1 and CDR2 (germline): SGDLS, YYNGEE. The CDR3 sequence is 15 residues long. Losses at the gene ends were 3 bases for V and 4 bases for J; bases not matched to a gene: 9. CDR3 DNA sequence: TGTGCCAGCAGCGCTGAGACAGGGTCGGGCACTGAAGCTTTCTTT. Translated, it gives CASSAETGSGTEAFF.

This chain links TRBV12-3 or TRBV12-4 with TRBJ1-2; D may be TRBD1 (5 bases). Deletions cut 7 bases from V and 4 bases from J, with 10 bases between. CDR3 length: 12 residues. The CDR3 bases are TGTGCCAGCACAGGGTCGCGCTATGGCTACACCTTC. Amino acids: CASTGSRYGYTF.

This clone came up once. V is TRBV30 and J is TRBJ1-2; 10 bases map to TRBD1. The V gene end was trimmed by 2 bases and the J gene end by 7 bases; junction bases not matched to a gene: 4. The CDR3 runs to 13 residues. Germline-derived CDR1 and CDR2 are GTSNPN and SVGIG (reference sequence). The CDR3 DNA is TGTGCCTGGAGTCCCTGGACAGGGGGTGGCTACACCTTC. This sequence encodes CAWSPWTGGGYTF.

The chain links TRBV3-1 (or the pseudogene TRBV3-2) to TRBJ2-5, with 7 bases that match TRBD1. The junction had 6 bases not matched to a gene; V was cut back by 5 bases and J by 6 bases. The CDR3 extends over 13 amino acids. The V gene's germline CDR1 is LGHDT and CDR2 YNNKEL (reference sequence). CDR3 residues: CASSRGRIKTQYF. The CDR3 DNA sequence: TGTGCCAGCAGCAGGGGGCGGATAAAGACCCAGTACTTC.

The CDR3 DNA reads TGTGCCAGCAGCCCCGGGGGGGCAGGATCTCAAGAGACCCAGTACTTC. Protein sequence: CASSPGGAGSQETQYF. The chain links TRBV9 to TRBJ2-5; TRBD2 matches at 8 bases. The CDR3 sequence is 16 residues long. V was pared by 4 bases and J by 2 bases, with 10 bases of the junction left unmatched. Germline lookup yields CDR1 SGDLS and CDR2 YYNGEE.

Of note for this clone: This CDR3 is also generated by other DNA sequences in the sample. V gene TRBV11-2 combines with J gene TRBJ2-7, with a tentative D call TRBD2 (5 bases). CDR3 length: 14 amino acids. The V gene lost 1 base and the J gene lost 2 bases, with 9 bases spanning the gap. Germline CDR1 SGHAT, CDR2 FQNNGV. CDR3 nucleotides: TGTGCCAGCAGCTTAGTCCGAGGGACCTACGAGCAGTACTTC. Amino acids: CASSLVRGTYEQYF.

The genes are TRBV28 and TRBJ2-1; 15 bases map to TRBD2. The CDR3 is 18 residues long. Per germline, CDR1 MDHEN and CDR2 SYDVKM. The V and J ends lost 2 bases and 1 base, in that order; junction bases with no gene match: 3. The DNA for the CDR3 is TGTGCCAGCAGTTTAGGACTAGCGGGAGGGTTGTCCTACAATGAGCAGTTCTTC. Its translation is CASSLGLAGGLSYNEQFF.

The CDR3 DNA reads TGTGCCACCAGTGATCCACGCGGGAGTTTAAACAATGAGCAGTTCTTC. Its translation is CATSDPRGSLNNEQFF. The chain carries TRBV24-1 and TRBJ2-1; 7 positions agree with TRBD2. The CDR3 sequence is 16 residues long. V lost 3 bases, J lost 5 bases, and 9 bases stayed unmatched. Germline loops: CDR1 KGHDR, CDR2 SFDVKD.

This clone is a singleton in its sample. This rearrangement joins TRBV7-6 to TRBJ2-7, with D possibly TRBD2 on 5 matching bases. This CDR3 has 15 residues. CDR1 and CDR2 from the germline V gene are SGHVS and FNYEAQ. V shed 1 base and J shed 5 bases, with 15 bases lying between them. DNA for the CDR3: TGTGCCAGCAGCTTAGAACTTGAAGCGGTCCACGAGCAGTACTTC. Translating gives CASSLELEAVHEQYF.

The chain combines TRBV18 with TRBJ1-4, with D possibly being TRBD1 (6 bases). This CDR3 is 14 amino acids long. The germline gives CDR1 KGHSH, CDR2 LQKENI. Trimming left V 1 base short and J 6 bases short, with 9 bases between. CDR3 sequence: CASSPRGQDEKLFF. CDR3 DNA: TGTGCCAGCTCACCACGGGGACAAGATGAAAAACTGTTTTTT.

The table lists this clone with a count of one. Written as DNA, the CDR3 is TGTGCCAGCAGCTTAGCAGGACTAGCGGGAATGGGTGGGTACAATGAGCAGTTCTTC. Amino acids: CASSLAGLAGMGGYNEQFF. The chain uses TRBV7-9 and TRBJ2-1, with 12 bases lining up with TRBD2. V dropped 0 bases and J dropped 4; count of bases not matched to a gene: 10. The CDR3 runs 19 residues. Germline values: CDR1 SEHNR, CDR2 FQNEAQ (reference sequence).

V and J are TRBV29-1 and TRBJ1-1, with TRBD1 matching 8 bases. Germline CDR1 reads SQVTM; CDR2 reads ANQGSEA. The V gene end was trimmed by 5 bases and the J gene end by 3 bases; junction bases not matched to a gene: 17. This CDR3 has 17 amino acids. The CDR3 loop reads CSVPRRTGRALHTEAFF. CDR3 bases: TGCAGCGTTCCGAGAAGGACAGGGAGGGCATTGCACACTGAAGCTTTCTTT.

The DNA of the CDR3 is TGTGCCAGCAGTCCAATAACCACGGGGAGTGAGCAGTTCTTC. Translated: CASSPITTGSEQFF. This chain links TRBV2 with TRBJ2-1; a possible D gene is TRBD2 (5 bases). The V end lost 5 bases, the J end lost 9 bases, and 17 bases lay between the germline ends. CDR3 length: 14 residues. Germline CDR1 is SNHLY and CDR2 is FYNNEI.

The chain employs TRBV28 and TRBJ1-6; possibly TRBD1 for D (5 bases). Deletions cut 1 base from V and 9 bases from J, with 10 bases between. Germline loops: CDR1 MDHEN, CDR2 SYDVKM. The CDR3 length is 14 residues. The CDR3, as DNA: TGTGCCAGCAGTTTATTAGGGGCTGGTTCACCCCTCCACTTT. Protein product: CASSLLGAGSPLHF.

The rearrangement links TRBV21-1 to TRBJ2-3; the table's TRBD1 call for D was not verified on the DNA. TRBV21-1 is tagged as a pseudogene. This CDR3 region has 16 residues. DNA of the CDR3: TGTGCCAGCAGCAAAGCCCGGCGAGGGGGAAGAGATACGCAGTATTTT. Its translation is CASSKARRGGRDTQYF.